This TCR beta chain was identified during a study of blood T cell repertoires in COVID-19. At the level of the study: Acute and convalescent COVID-19 specimens originated in the United States, Italy and Spain. PBMCs, B-cell-depleted T cells, or T cells provided the cDNA or gDNA that made up the material.

Germline CDR1 reads GTSNPN; CDR2 reads SVGIG (reference sequence). V was pared by 4 bases and J by 6 bases, with 11 bases between. This CDR3 contains 12 residues. Measured with immunoSEQ multiplex PCR; TCRdb has only the in-frame clones, and not every one. The top ten clones hold approximately 12% of a sample with 150,000 to 200,000 clones, roughly 80% of them seen once. Cohorts were determined from participant-reported clinical history. The study counted Cohort 3 donors as recovered given two negative PCRs, clearance, or symptom resolution. The material sequenced was PBMCs or T cells enriched from blood (not recorded which). The sequence was collected from a man in his fifties who had recovered from COVID-19. This chain uses TRBV30 with TRBJ2-3; D possibly corresponds to TRBD2 (6 bases). CDR3 in DNA: TGTGCCTGGAATTTTGGGAGGGATACGCAGTATTTT. It is translated as CAWNFGRDTQYF.